These 17 T cell receptor beta chains came from one sample sequenced in a study of blood T cell repertoires in COVID-19. The method was immunoSEQ multiplex PCR; TCRdb's version includes in-frame clones alone and lacks a portion of them. The sample has some 70,000 clones, approximately 90% seen once. What was sequenced was peripheral blood. These TCRs come from a woman in her 70s with acute or convalescent COVID-19.

This chain connects TRBV7-2 to TRBJ2-3; tentatively, D is TRBD2 (5 bases). Germline V gene lookup returns CDR1 SGHTA and CDR2 FQGNSA. This CDR3 is built from 13 residues. Trimming stripped 6 bases from V and 6 bases from J, with 13 bases between. The CDR3 here is CASSRRAADTQYF. CDR3 nucleotide sequence: TGTGCCAGCAGTCGGCGGGCAGCGGATACGCAGTATTTT.

The chain links TRBV7-9 to TRBJ1-1; the D is unclear. From germline, CDR1 is SEHNR and CDR2 FQNEAQ (reference sequence). V lost 1 base to trimming and J lost 11 bases, with 14 bases between them. The CDR3 consists of 13 residues. Here the CDR3 DNA reads TGTGCCAGCAGCTTAGAGCCGACTTTTCGGGCTTTCTTT. Residues: CASSLEPTFRAFF.

The chain recombines TRBV7-3 with TRBJ2-3; 11 nucleotides align to TRBD2. CDR3 length: 19 amino acids. Germline V gene data show CDR1 as SGHTA and CDR2 as FQGTGA. The V and J ends lost 3 bases and 2 bases, in that order; junction bases with no gene match: 13. As DNA, the CDR3 is TGTGCCAGCAGCTTCCAGACTAGCGGGGCCACGGATTTCACAGATACGCAGTATTTT. Amino acids: CASSFQTSGATDFTDTQYF.

This chain connects TRBV18 to TRBJ2-2, with D maybe TRBD1 (5 bases). The CDR3 covers 16 residues. In germline, CDR1 is KGHSH, CDR2 LQKENI. Trimming shortened V by 2 bases and J by 5 bases, and 15 bases separated the two germline ends. This CDR3 reads CASSPWGQPGTGELFF. The CDR3 nucleotides are TGTGCCAGCTCACCATGGGGCCAGCCCGGGACCGGGGAGCTGTTTTTT.

The gene calls are TRBV4-2 and TRBJ2-7; 13 bases match TRBD2. The CDR3 sequence is 15 residues long. Losses at the gene ends were 4 bases for V and 3 bases for J; bases not matched to a gene: 3. Germline V CDR1 and CDR2: LGHNA, YNFKEQ. The CDR3 here is CASSLGLAGRYEQYF. In DNA form, the CDR3 reads TGTGCCAGCAGCCTGGGACTAGCGGGACGCTACGAGCAGTACTTC.

The V and J genes are TRBV2 and TRBJ2-1; possibly TRBD1 for D (6 bases). CDR1 SNHLY and CDR2 FYNNEI come from the germline V gene. Trimming cost V 7 bases and J 2 bases, with 9 bases left between them. The CDR3 sequence is 13 residues long. CDR3 amino acids: CASKDRPYNEQFF. The DNA for the CDR3 is TGTGCCAGCAAGGACAGACCCTACAATGAGCAGTTCTTC.

The V and J genes are TRBV30 and TRBJ2-3, with D maybe TRBD2 (7 bases). Germline loops: CDR1 GTSNPN, CDR2 SVGIG (reference sequence). The CDR3 covers 14 residues. Trimming took 2 bases from V and 3 from J, leaving 12 bases between them. The DNA of the CDR3 is TGTGCCTGGAGTCACGGGGGGCCTACAGATACGCAGTATTTT. This codes for CAWSHGGPTDTQYF. Using reference TRBV30 and TRBJ2-3 for the parts outside the CDR3, the full variable domain is SQTIHQWPATLVQPVGSPLSLECTVEGTSNPNLYWYRQAAGRGLQLLFYSVGIGQISSEVPQNLSASRPQDRQFILSSKKLLLSDSGFYLCAWSHGGPTDTQYFGPGTRLTVL.

This chain joins TRBV5-4 and TRBJ1-1, with 8 positions matching TRBD1. The CDR3 is 12 residues long. Trimming took 4 bases from V and 8 from J; bases not matched to a gene: 4. Germline loops: CDR1 SGHNT, CDR2 YYREEE (reference sequence). The CDR3 region has the DNA TGTGCCAGCAGCCAAGGGGACAGGGAAGCTTTCTTT. Encoded protein: CASSQGDREAFF.

Concerning this clone itself: At one end the junction does not follow the germline gene, possibly because of a read error. The chain couples TRBV27 to TRBJ1-1, with D hard to call. Germline values: CDR1 MNHEY, CDR2 SMNVEV (reference sequence). This CDR3 has 9 residues. CDR3 loop: CASSLRETF. The CDR3, as DNA: TGTGCCAGCAGTTTACGGGAGACTTTT.

The CDR3 here is CASSSRQGSTEAFF. DNA of the CDR3: TGTGCCAGCAGTTCCCGACAGGGGAGCACTGAAGCTTTCTTT. The chain carries TRBV27 and TRBJ1-1; 8 nucleotides agree with TRBD1. With 4 bases clipped from V and 4 bases from J, the junction kept 5 bases outside the gene matches. The germline CDR1 and CDR2 sequences are MNHEY and SMNVEV (reference sequence). The CDR3 length is 14 residues.

This chain links TRBV5-1 with TRBJ1-1, with D possibly TRBD1 on 5 matching bases. The CDR3 extends over 14 amino acids. Germline-derived CDR1 and CDR2 are SGHRS and YFSETQ. Trimming removed 0 bases at V and 0 bases at J, with 6 bases between. CDR3 sequence reads: CASSLGGLNTEAFF. As DNA, the CDR3 is TGCGCCAGCAGCTTGGGGGGCTTGAACACTGAAGCTTTCTTT.

J is TRBJ1-1 and V is TRBV5-1; no firm D call. Trimming left V 0 bases short and J 0 bases short, with 9 bases between. Germline V lookup: CDR1 SGHRS, CDR2 YFSETQ. The CDR3 loop spans 15 amino acids. The CDR3 spells CASSLDSLLNTEAFF. The CDR3 nucleotides read TGCGCCAGCAGCTTGGACTCATTATTGAACACTGAAGCTTTCTTT.

The chain is built from TRBV9 and TRBJ1-2, with a tentative D call TRBD1 (5 bases). The V gene lost 6 bases and the J gene lost 4 bases, with 10 bases spanning the gap. Germline V lookup: CDR1 SGDLS, CDR2 YYNGEE. The CDR3 extends over 12 amino acids. CDR3 in amino acids: CASNRDFYGYTF. DNA for the CDR3: TGTGCCAGCAACCGGGACTTCTATGGCTACACCTTC.

The gene calls are TRBV2 and TRBJ1-1, with a tentative D call TRBD1 (5 bases). The CDR3 is made up of 14 amino acids. The germline V and J ends were trimmed by 7 bases and 1 base, with 13 bases remaining between them. Germline V CDR1 and CDR2: SNHLY, FYNNEI. The CDR3 sequence is CASINQGRNTEAFF. The CDR3 DNA is TGTGCCAGCATCAACCAGGGTAGGAACACTGAAGCTTTCTTT.

The V and J genes are TRBV28 and TRBJ2-7, with D perhaps TRBD2 (6 bases). V lost 6 bases and J lost 3, with 15 bases in between. The CDR3 spans 14 residues. Germline V gene lookup returns CDR1 MDHEN and CDR2 SYDVKM. CDR3 sequence reads: CASRPGTVRYEQYF. Written as DNA, the CDR3 is TGTGCCAGCAGGCCCGGGACTGTTCGCTACGAGCAGTACTTC.

V and J are TRBV5-4 and TRBJ2-3, with 11 bases lining up with TRBD1. V shed 3 bases and J 2 bases; nucleotides not matched to a gene: 2. The CDR3 consists of 15 residues. The germline CDR1 and CDR2 sequences are SGHNT and YYREEE (reference sequence). CDR3 sequence reads: CASSWDRGNTDTQYF. DNA for the CDR3: TGTGCCAGCAGCTGGGACAGGGGGAACACAGATACGCAGTATTTT.

In this sample, this clone turned up once. The chain joins TRBV7-3 to TRBJ1-1; TRBD1 aligns across 9 bases. The germline CDR1 and CDR2 sequences are SGHTA and FQGTGA. The CDR3 extends over 15 amino acids. Losses at the gene ends were 5 bases for V and 0 bases for J; bases not matched to a gene: 4. Here the CDR3 DNA reads TGTGCCAGCAGCACTGGACAGGGGATGAACACTGAAGCTTTCTTT. This sequence encodes CASSTGQGMNTEAFF. Combining the CDR3 with reference TRBV7-3 and TRBJ1-1 gives the whole variable domain GAGVSQTPSNKVTEKGKYVELRCDPISGHTALYWYRQSLGQGPEFLIYFQGTGAADDSGLPNDRFFAVRPEGSVSTLKIQRTERGDSAVYLCASSTGQGMNTEAFFGQGTRLTVV.